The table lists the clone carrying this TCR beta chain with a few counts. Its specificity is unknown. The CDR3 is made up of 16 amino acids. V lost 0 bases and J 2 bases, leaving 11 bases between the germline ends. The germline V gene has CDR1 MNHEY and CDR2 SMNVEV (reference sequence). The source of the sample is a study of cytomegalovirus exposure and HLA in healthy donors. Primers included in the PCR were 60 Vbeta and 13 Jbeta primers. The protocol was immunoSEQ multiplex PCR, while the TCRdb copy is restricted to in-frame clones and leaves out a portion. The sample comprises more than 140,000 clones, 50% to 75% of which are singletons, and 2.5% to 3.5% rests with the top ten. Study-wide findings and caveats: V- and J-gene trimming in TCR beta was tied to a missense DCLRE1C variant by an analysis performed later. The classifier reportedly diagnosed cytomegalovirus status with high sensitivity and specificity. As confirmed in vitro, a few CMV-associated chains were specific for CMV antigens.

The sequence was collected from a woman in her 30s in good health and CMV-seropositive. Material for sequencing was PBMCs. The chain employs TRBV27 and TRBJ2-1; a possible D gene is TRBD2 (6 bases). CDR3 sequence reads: CASSLSPGLAYNEQFF. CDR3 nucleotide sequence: TGTGCCAGCAGTTTATCCCCGGGACTGGCCTACAATGAGCAGTTCTTC.